These 17 T cell receptor beta chains were all obtained from the same sample, sequenced in a study of cytomegalovirus exposure and HLA in healthy donors. Amplification used 60 Vbeta primers and 13 Jbeta primers. Assay used: immunoSEQ multiplex PCR; TCRdb lists only in-frame clones, some missing. This sample has 100,000 to 150,000 clones, with 80% found just once. The sample comprised PBMCs. These receptor sequences come from a man aged 35 to 55 in good health and CMV-seronegative.

The rearrangement links TRBV7-2 to TRBJ1-6, with TRBD1 as a possible D gene (6 bases). Germline V gene data show CDR1 as SGHTA and CDR2 as FQGNSA. Trimming left V 0 bases short and J 10 bases short, with 13 bases between. This CDR3 is 15 amino acids long. Here the CDR3 reads CASSLAEGGRSPLHF. CDR3 coding DNA: TGTGCCAGCAGCTTAGCGGAGGGGGGGAGGTCACCCCTCCACTTT.

The rearrangement links TRBV27 to TRBJ2-7, with 7 positions matching TRBD1. Germline-derived CDR1 and CDR2 are MNHEY and SMNVEV (reference sequence). After removal of 3 bases from V and 2 bases from J, the junction contained 7 bases not matched to a gene. The length of the CDR3 is 15 residues. The CDR3 spells CASSLGTASAYEQYF. CDR3 nucleotides: TGTGCCAGCAGTTTGGGGACAGCTTCTGCCTACGAGCAGTACTTC.

The chain links TRBV5-4 to TRBJ1-2, with 9 nucleotides matching TRBD1. Trimming removed 4 bases from V and 3 bases from J; junction bases left unmatched: 7. This CDR3 contains 15 residues. Germline V gene sequence: CDR1 SGHNT, CDR2 YYREEE (reference sequence). CDR3 amino acids: CASSPGQGGHYGYTF. In nucleotides, the CDR3 is TGTGCCAGCAGCCCGGGACAGGGAGGGCACTATGGCTACACCTTC.

A single count supports this clone. The rearrangement links TRBV6-1 to TRBJ1-1, with 10 positions matching TRBD1. The V gene end was trimmed by 5 bases and the J gene end by 5 bases; junction bases not matched to a gene: 8. This CDR3 is built from 15 residues. In germline, CDR1 is MNHNS, CDR2 SASEGT. The CDR3 sequence is CASSKNPGQGTEAFF. The DNA for the CDR3 is TGTGCCAGCAGTAAGAATCCGGGACAGGGGACTGAAGCTTTCTTT.

There are a few counts of this clone. The chain employs TRBV28 and TRBJ1-4; possibly TRBD1 for D (5 bases). The CDR3 covers 12 residues. Trimming left V 7 bases short and J 6 bases short, with 9 bases between. Germline CDR1 is MDHEN and CDR2 is SYDVKM. CDR3 nucleotides: TGTGCCAGCACCCAGGGCGATGAAAAACTGTTTTTT. Its protein is CASTQGDEKLFF.

J is TRBJ2-5 and V is TRBV6-5; no firm D call. The CDR3 is made up of 15 amino acids. Germline V gene sequence: CDR1 MNHEY, CDR2 SVGAGI. Trimming left V 4 bases short and J 3 bases short, with 15 bases between. The CDR3 reads CASSSVWLAEETQYF. CDR3 coding DNA: TGTGCCAGCAGTTCCGTTTGGTTAGCCGAAGAGACCCAGTACTTC.

This clone was seen a handful of times. The CDR3 spells CASSQTATRGETQYF. The CDR3 DNA is TGTGCCAGCAGCCAAACTGCAACAAGGGGAGAGACCCAGTACTTC. This chain uses TRBV4-2 with TRBJ2-5; D perhaps matches TRBD1 (5 bases). CDR3 size: 15 residues. With 2 bases removed from V and 4 bases from J, the gap between germline ends came to 14 bases. The germline CDR1 and CDR2 sequences are LGHNA and YNFKEQ.

As for this clone: Different DNA sequences within this sample yield the same CDR3. This chain joins TRBV28 and TRBJ2-5, with D uncertain. Looked up from germline, CDR1 is MDHEN and CDR2 is SYDVKM. The length of the CDR3 is 11 residues. Trimming stripped 3 bases from V and 4 bases from J, with 3 bases between. The CDR3 bases are TGTGCCAGCAGTTTTAGAGAGACCCAGTACTTC. As protein: CASSFRETQYF.

V is TRBV27 and J is TRBJ1-1, with D unclear. Germline V gives CDR1 MNHEY, CDR2 SMNVEV (reference sequence). This CDR3 contains 12 residues. With 5 bases removed from V and 10 bases from J, the gap between germline ends came to 14 bases. The DNA of the CDR3 is TGTGCCAGCAGTCCCCGCGTGGGGAGAGCTTTCTTT. This codes for CASSPRVGRAFF.

The chain employs TRBV18 and TRBJ2-7; maybe TRBD2 (6 bases). Germline V lookup: CDR1 KGHSH, CDR2 LQKENI. The CDR3 has 14 residues. V lost 0 bases and J 3 bases, leaving 9 bases between the germline ends. CDR3 residues: CASSPPGGYYEQYF. Written as DNA, the CDR3 is TGTGCCAGCTCACCACCGGGAGGATACTACGAGCAGTACTTC.

This clone was found a few times. The chain recombines TRBV5-1 with TRBJ2-7; the match to TRBD2 covers 11 bases. The CDR3 extends over 16 amino acids. The trim removed 2 bases at V and 2 bases at J, leaving 6 bases unmatched. Germline CDR1 is SGHRS and CDR2 is YFSETQ. The CDR3 loop is CASSFSLAGATYEQYF. The DNA for the CDR3 is TGCGCCAGCAGCTTCTCACTAGCGGGAGCCACCTACGAGCAGTACTTC.

The gene calls are TRBV13 and TRBJ2-2, with 9 bases aligning to TRBD1. The ends lost 5 bases at V and 4 bases at J; junction bases unmatched: 5. This CDR3 has 15 residues. Germline CDR1 reads PRHDT; CDR2 reads FYEKMQ (reference sequence). The CDR3 coding sequence is TGTGCCAGCAGCCTCCGGGACAGGGCCACCGGGGAGCTGTTTTTT. Protein: CASSLRDRATGELFF.

The rearrangement links TRBV6-5 to TRBJ1-1, with D perhaps matching TRBD1 (6 bases). Germline V lookup: CDR1 MNHEY, CDR2 SVGAGI. This CDR3 region has 15 residues. Trimming removed 6 bases from V and 4 bases from J, with 18 bases in between. CDR3 in DNA: TGTGCCAGCAGGGTACAGGGAGCCTTTCTCACTGAAGCTTTCTTT. This codes for CASRVQGAFLTEAFF.

This rearrangement joins TRBV27 to TRBJ2-7, with TRBD1 identical over 9 bases. Unmatched junction bases numbered 2, after V lost 2 bases and J lost 3 bases. Germline CDR1 is MNHEY and CDR2 is SMNVEV (reference sequence). This CDR3 region has 14 residues. The CDR3 loop reads CASSLGTGYYEQYF. Here the CDR3 DNA reads TGTGCCAGCAGTTTAGGGACAGGGTACTACGAGCAGTACTTC.

This rearrangement joins TRBV6-6 to TRBJ2-1, with no clear D. The CDR3 has 12 amino acids. The germline CDR1 and CDR2 sequences are MNHNY and SVGAGI (reference sequence). V was shortened by 6 bases and J by 9 bases, with 12 bases between the two germline ends. The DNA of the CDR3 is TGTGCCAGCAGCCCACCCTTCGGTGAGCAGTTCTTC. This gives the protein CASSPPFGEQFF.

V usage is TRBV29-1 and J usage is TRBJ2-2; D gene ambiguous. The V end was cut by 3 bases, the J end by 2 bases, with 7 bases between. The CDR3 contains 13 residues. Germline CDR1 reads SQVTM; CDR2 reads ANQGSEA. CDR3 DNA: TGCAGCGTTGATCCCAATAACACCGGGGAGCTGTTTTTT. Translation gives CSVDPNNTGELFF.

The chain joins TRBV18 to TRBJ2-5, with D perhaps TRBD1 (6 bases). The CDR3 has 14 residues. V was cut by 0 bases and J by 5 bases, with 10 bases left in between. Looked up from germline, CDR1 is KGHSH and CDR2 is LQKENI. The CDR3 reads CASSPPGGRETQYF. As DNA, the CDR3 is TGTGCCAGCTCACCACCTGGGGGCCGGGAGACCCAGTACTTC.